The source of this T cell receptor (beta chain) is a study of spatial heterogeneity in lung cancer. Study details: Detection consistently captured more beta-chain sequences than alpha-chain sequences.

Overall study findings and caveats: Resection saw ubiquitous expanded tumor TCRs appear in blood more than follow-up did.

To note about this clonotype: The antigen is unknown.

Time point of the sample: sample taken at primary tumor resection. The donor group consisted of 72 patients who had untreated, early-stage non-small cell lung cancer. Whole RNA from tumor, nontumor lung or frozen PBMC was sequenced unsorted. The CDR3 loop spans 16 amino acids. Using its own MiXCR run on the 5' RACE reads, TCRdb lists one record per CDR3 protein. Of about 22,000 distinct CDR3 sequences in the sample, 4.5% to 5.5% are singletons; the top ten hold 7% to 8.5%. The chain employs TRBV12-2 and TRBJ2-7; the table's D call, TRBD2, was not checked against the DNA. TRBV12-2 is a pseudogene segment. The source of this sequence is a male donor with early-stage non-small cell lung cancer. Sequenced material: PBMCs, taken at surgery. In nucleotides, the CDR3 is TGTGCAAGTCGCTTAGAAGGGAGGAAACGGAGTCGCGAGCAGTACTTC. This gives the protein CASRLEGRKRSREQYF.